Listed here are 10 T cell receptor beta chains from one sample, sequenced in a study of T cell repertoires in cytomegalovirus infection. TCRdb re-derived calls from the reads in MiXCR, one entry per CDR3 protein. The table shows around 120,000 distinct CDR3 sequences, with approximately 9.2% occurring only once. Sequenced material: PBMCs. The receptors derive from a human donor in good health (CMV status not recorded). Some clones in this sample may be carry-over from other donors' samples.

The chain recombines TRBV20-1 with TRBJ1-4, with D maybe TRBD1 (6 bases). Germline CDR1 and CDR2: DFQATT and SNEGSKA (reference sequence). The ends were cut back, 0 bases at V and 8 bases at J, with 13 bases in the middle. This CDR3 is built from 14 residues. The CDR3 DNA sequence: TGCAGTGCTAGAGAGGGGGGCGCAAAGGAAAAACTGTTTTTT. Translated, it gives CSAREGGAKEKLFF.

This clonotype was detected ten times or more. The chain has TRBV12-3 or TRBV12-4 and TRBJ1-1; D is perhaps TRBD1 (6 bases). This CDR3 region has 12 residues. Trimming left V 3 bases short and J 11 bases short, with 13 bases between. The CDR3 is CASSLGAQKAFF. The CDR3 bases are TGTGCCAGCAGTTTGGGGGCCCAAAAGGCTTTCTTT.

Many counts were recorded for this clonotype. J is TRBJ2-1 and V is TRBV7-2; tentatively, D is TRBD1 or TRBD2 (6 bases each). There are 17 residues in the CDR3. CDR1 is SGHTA, CDR2 FQGNSA, per germline. V was clipped by 5 bases and J by 5 bases, with 22 bases between them. The CDR3, as DNA: TGTGCCAGCAGCCTACCTAGCGTGTGGGGGCTCGACAATGAGCAGTTCTTC. Translated, it gives CASSLPSVWGLDNEQFF.

This clonotype was observed a few times. The chain uses TRBV6-5 and TRBJ1-1; TRBD1 matches at 7 bases. This CDR3 contains 12 residues. Germline CDR1 and CDR2: MNHEY and SVGAGI. J gave up 4 bases and V 6 bases, and 2 bases lay outside the gene matches. The CDR3 loop reads CASRTGITEAFF. CDR3 nucleotides: TGTGCCAGCAGGACAGGGATCACTGAAGCTTTCTTT.

This clonotype was seen repeatedly, ten times or more. J is TRBJ2-7 and V is TRBV27; maybe TRBD2 (6 bases). This CDR3 has 14 amino acids. Germline lookup yields CDR1 MNHEY and CDR2 SMNVEV (reference sequence). V was clipped by 5 bases and J by 0 bases, with 11 bases between them. The CDR3 here is CASSADGSSYEQYF. The DNA for the CDR3 is TGTGCCAGCAGTGCAGACGGGAGCTCCTACGAGCAGTACTTC.

This clonotype was seen at least ten times. The chain joins TRBV2 to TRBJ2-5; D possibly corresponds to TRBD1 (6 bases). Trimming took 6 bases from V and 6 from J, leaving 26 bases between them. CDR1 is SNHLY and CDR2 is FYNNEI in the germline V gene. The CDR3 loop spans 17 amino acids. This CDR3 reads CASRETGDEFSGKTQYF. CDR3 nucleotides: TGTGCCAGCAGGGAGACAGGTGATGAGTTCTCGGGAAAGACCCAGTACTTC.

This clonotype was found a few times. The V call is TRBV29-1, the J call TRBJ1-3; 7 nucleotides align to TRBD1. The CDR3 runs to 13 residues. Germline trimming cut 5 bases from V and 4 bases from J; bases unmatched to any gene: 5. Germline CDR1 SQVTM, CDR2 ANQGSEA. CDR3 sequence reads: CSVRQGSGNTIYF. The CDR3 region has the DNA TGCAGCGTTAGACAGGGATCGGGAAACACCATATATTTT.

This clonotype has a count of ten or more. J is TRBJ1-2 and V is TRBV6-5, with 9 bases that match TRBD1. With V trimmed by 2 bases and J by 8 bases, 12 bases remained unmatched. Germline V lookup: CDR1 MNHEY, CDR2 SVGAGI. The CDR3 is made up of 16 amino acids. The CDR3 DNA sequence: TGTGCCAGCAGTTACACCGGACCGGGACAGGGATCCGGCTACACCTTC. It translates to CASSYTGPGQGSGYTF.

CDR3 sequence reads: CASSLTGTNEAFF. The DNA of the CDR3 is TGTGCCAGCAGCCTAACCGGGACAAATGAAGCTTTCTTT. The V gene is TRBV2, the J gene TRBJ1-1, with a tentative D call TRBD1 (6 bases). The germline V and J ends were trimmed by 6 bases and 7 bases, with 15 bases remaining between them. The CDR3 consists of 13 residues. The V gene's germline CDR1 is SNHLY and CDR2 FYNNEI.

V gene TRBV5-1 combines with J gene TRBJ2-3, with D possibly matching TRBD1 (5 bases). The V end lost 4 bases, the J end lost 3 bases, and 15 bases lay between the germline ends. Germline CDR1 SGHRS, CDR2 YFSETQ. The CDR3 runs 15 residues. The CDR3 DNA is TGCGCCAGCAGCACTCAGGGCCTAAAGACAGATACGCAGTATTTT. This gives the protein CASSTQGLKTDTQYF. Looking up the rest from reference TRBV5-1 and TRBJ2-3 gives the full variable domain: KAGVTQTPRYLIKTRGQQVTLSCSPISGHRSVSWYQQTPGQGLQFLFEYFSETQRNKGNFPGRFSGRQFSNSRSEMNVSTLELGDSALYLCASSTQGLKTDTQYFGPGTRLTVL.